This T cell receptor (beta chain) is from a study of a mutant IDH1 vaccine in newly diagnosed glioma. Background on the study: Onset of vaccination occurred 4-6 weeks following radiotherapy alone, or with temozolomide cycles. Sex among treated patients split about 60% male, approximately 38% female; mean age was around 40 years.

Time point in this sample: week 35, safety follow-up. The vaccine gave 300 ug of a 20-mer mutant IDH1 peptide subcutaneously per dose. Donors had new IDH1-mutant astrocytomas of WHO grade 3 or 4 (ATRX-lost). This clone was recorded only once. The antigen remains undetermined. Profiled with immunoSEQ multiplex PCR; TCRdb holds only in-frame clones, not every one. Seen here are tens of thousands of clones, 74% observed once, and the top ten hold roughly 5%. V shed 0 bases and J shed 5 bases, with 7 bases lying between them. This CDR3 has 14 residues. Germline V gene lookup returns CDR1 MNHEY and CDR2 SVGAGI.

Source: PBMCs, taken from a glioma patient whose treatment included an IDH1 peptide vaccine. The clonotype originates from a man aged 45-65 years with glioma. The chain uses TRBV6-5 and TRBJ1-4; D gene uncertain. The CDR3 loop is CASSYSSPNEKLFF. In DNA form, the CDR3 reads TGTGCCAGCAGTTACTCGTCCCCGAATGAAAAACTGTTTTTT.